The table lists the clone carrying this T cell receptor beta chain with a few counts. The antigen is unknown. The sample comes from a study of identical twins. Study conclusions and caveats: Alpha sequences out of frame and shared by twins had excess low generation probability.

TCRdb called the 5' RACE reads again in MiXCR, with one record for every CDR3 protein. The profile shows 400,000 to 650,000 distinct CDR3 sequences, around 20% of them singletons. These data were also filed under a second study, of T cells expressing NK-cell markers. From that report: The study drew TCR beta repertoires from sorted CD3+CD56+NKG2C+, CD3+CD56+NKG2C- and CD3+CD56-NKG2C+ T cells. HCMV serostatus: seven of eight sequenced donors positive, one negative. Four donors likewise had their CD3+CD56-NKG2C+ fraction led by these clonotypes.

Sequenced input: CD4+ T cells sorted from blood. The receptor was isolated from a woman aged 18 to 35 in good health.

CDR3 region: CASSATLGAGTGTNYGYTF. CDR3 nucleotides: TGTGCCAGCAGCGCCACCTTGGGGGCCGGGACAGGGACGAACTATGGCTACACCTTC. The V gene is TRBV9, the J gene TRBJ1-2, with TRBD1 matching over 9 bases. Germline V gene data show CDR1 as SGDLS and CDR2 as YYNGEE. The CDR3 is 19 residues long. V was clipped by 3 bases and J by 2 bases; unmatched bases: 17.